This entry is about one T cell receptor beta chain. The data are from a study of blood T cell repertoires in COVID-19. Overall study: PBMCs, B-cell-depleted T cells, or T cells provided the cDNA or gDNA that made up the material.

Original methodology: Reference gene primer amplification gave estimated nucleated cell counts. Profiling relied on immunoSEQ multiplex PCR, and the TCRdb table lists in-frame clones only, not all of them. D and trimming were read from the DNA, whereas the V and J calls and clone size are those reported in that table. The table lists roughly 16,000 clones, approximately 89% of them singletons. V trimming: 2 bases; J trimming: 10 bases; junction bases outside the gene matches: 8. There are 15 residues in the CDR3. CDR1 is SGHDN and CDR2 is FVKESK in the germline V gene. The chain joins TRBV14 to TRBJ2-1; 10 bases agree with TRBD2. The TCR originated in a human donor in a cohort sampled during active COVID-19. Source material: peripheral blood. The CDR3 loop reads CASSQRTSGLGEQFF. The CDR3 DNA reads TGTGCCAGCAGCCAACGGACTAGCGGCCTGGGGGAGCAGTTCTTC.